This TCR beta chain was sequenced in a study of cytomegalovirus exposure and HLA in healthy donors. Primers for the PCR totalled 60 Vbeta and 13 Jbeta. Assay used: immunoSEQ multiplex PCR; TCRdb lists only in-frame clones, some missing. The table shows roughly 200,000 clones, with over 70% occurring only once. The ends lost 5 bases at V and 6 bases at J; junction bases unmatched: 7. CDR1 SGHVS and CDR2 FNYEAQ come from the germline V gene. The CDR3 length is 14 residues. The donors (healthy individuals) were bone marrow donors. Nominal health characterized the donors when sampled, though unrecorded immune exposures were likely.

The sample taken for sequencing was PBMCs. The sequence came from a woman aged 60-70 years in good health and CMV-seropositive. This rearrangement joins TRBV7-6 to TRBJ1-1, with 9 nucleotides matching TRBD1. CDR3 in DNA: TGTGCCAGCAGCGGAACAGGGGGCGCCGCTGAAGCTTTCTTT. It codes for CASSGTGGAAEAFF.